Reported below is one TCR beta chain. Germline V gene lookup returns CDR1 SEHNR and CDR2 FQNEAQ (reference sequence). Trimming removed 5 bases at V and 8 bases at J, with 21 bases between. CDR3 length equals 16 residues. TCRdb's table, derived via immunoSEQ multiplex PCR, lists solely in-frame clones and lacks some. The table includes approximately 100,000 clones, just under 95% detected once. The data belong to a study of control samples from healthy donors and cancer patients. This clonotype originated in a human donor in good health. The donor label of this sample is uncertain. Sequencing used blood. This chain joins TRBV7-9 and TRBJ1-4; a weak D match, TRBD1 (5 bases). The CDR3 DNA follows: TGTGCCAGCAGCCCTGGGGTTCAGGGATTTTACGAAAAACTGTTTTTT. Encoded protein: CASSPGVQGFYEKLFF.